This TCR beta chain stems from a study of blood T cell repertoires in COVID-19 (dated by TCRdb to the early 2020s). In the study overall: The collaborator samples originated in the United States, Italy and Spain and spanned the acute and convalescent phases of COVID-19. The prospective study material was composed of cDNA or gDNA derived from T cells, B-cell-depleted T cells, or PBMCs. Subjects who had been exposed to COVID-19, were actively infected with it, or had recovered from it provided the deeply sampled blood TCRbeta repertoires that made up the dataset. The repertoires were made available in a free public database intended to serve as a resource for research on the immune response to SARS-CoV-2. The samples were drawn from two sources: the first 160 participants of the ongoing ImmuneRACE study, and about 1,300 subjects contributed by 6 global collaborators. The sample metadata nearly always contained a de-identified subject ID, COVID-19 status, age in years and sex. Where HLA class I and class II types were available, the types were taken from metadata supplied by the sample provider, not from assay-based typing.

TCRbeta CDR3 regions were amplified from genomic DNA by means of the immunoSEQ Assay, a bias-controlled multiplex PCR. The study's processing was this. Nucleated cell counts per sample were estimated from amplification of reference gene primers within the assay. To quantify the absolute abundance of each unique TCRbeta CDR3 rearrangement, sequence reads were collapsed and filtered. For each sample, productive Simpson clonality was calculated by taking the square root of Simpson's diversity index across productive rearrangements. Not all clones reach the TCRdb copy of this immuneACCESS table, which keeps in-frame sequences only. Checked studies attribute under half of the gap to unresolved V genes and leave the rest unexplained. That table is the source of V, J and clone size, and D and trimming were worked out from the DNA. For this sample the table gives some 220,000 clones, of which 70% to 90% were detected only once. Clones ranked in the top ten supply under 2.5% of the sample.

V is cut by 0 bases and J by 7 bases, and the space between the germline ends is 15 bases. In the germline V gene, CDR1 corresponds to SGHRS and CDR2 to YFSETQ. There are 15 amino acids in the CDR3, from cysteine to phenylalanine inclusive. Left in the record is the CDR3 DNA by itself, 45 bases read in frame from the first base. The paper as a whole reports these results and caveats: Clinical and demographic metadata were provided uncurated, with the amount varying by source and participant.

This clone was counted a few times. The specificity of this receptor is unknown. Base qualities are missing; no much larger clone stands one base away. In Seattle, one collaborating source enrolled patients while the infection was active and tracked those patients longitudinally over the course of disease. Collaborating institutions collected whole blood in K2EDTA tubes following their own protocols. Collaborator samples were shipped for TCRbeta analysis as frozen whole blood, isolated PBMCs, or DNA extracted from either sample type. This sequence uses TRBV5-1 and TRBJ2-3; possibly the D gene is TRBD1, per 6 matching bases. The sequenced sample was peripheral blood. This clonotype was obtained from a woman in her seventies with COVID-19, enrolled during active disease. At the DNA level, the sequence is TGCGCCAGCAGCTTGGAAGGCCAGGGGCTAAATACGCAGTATTTT. Translated, this gives CASSLEGQGLNTQYF.